The clone carrying this TCR beta chain was picked up a small number of times. Its target is not known. The PCR employed 60 Vbeta primers together with 13 Jbeta primers. Here immunoSEQ multiplex PCR was the method, and the copy in TCRdb shows in-frame clones only, minus some. The table includes under 200,000 clones, more than 9.5% detected once. This entry belongs to a study of cytomegalovirus exposure and HLA in healthy donors. Study-level information: In an early release, HLA-typed donors contributed roughly 85 million unique TCR sequences. Study findings and constraints: The authors later linked a missense DCLRE1C variant to TCR beta V- and J-gene trimming. A cluster of highly shared sequence variants was likely a sequencing artifact. A list of about 180 TCR beta chains associated with cytomegalovirus was given.

Trimming stripped 5 bases from V and 11 bases from J, with 9 bases between. The germline V gene has CDR1 SEHNR and CDR2 FQNEAQ (reference sequence). This CDR3 comprises 11 residues. The clonotype originates from a man aged 50-59 years in good health and CMV-seropositive. V and J are TRBV7-9 and TRBJ2-2, with D uncertain. Sequences were obtained from PBMCs. CDR3 DNA: TGTGCCAGCAGCCCCGGGTCTGAGCTGTTTTTT. It encodes CASSPGSELFF.